This T cell receptor beta chain came from a study of T cell responses to AZD1222 COVID-19 vaccine. Second-dose recipients at about 4 or about 12 weeks were treated as one pooled group. TCRdb keeps only in-frame clones here, not all; method: immunoSEQ multiplex PCR. The sample consists of fewer than 95,000 clones, around nine tenths of them appearing once. About this clone itself: Its antigen is unidentified.

Regarding the study as a whole: CD4 TCRs linked to vaccination spanned spike, dominating at 160-218 and 743-854. Breadth and depth of Spike-specific TCRs rose after two AZD1222 doses.

CDR1 and CDR2 from the germline V gene are KGHSH and LQKENI. CDR3 length equals 13 residues. With 4 bases removed from V and 8 bases from J, the gap between germline ends came to 11 bases. The chain carries TRBV18 and TRBJ1-4; D might be TRBD1 (5 bases). Material: peripheral blood, obtained 28 days after the second AZD1222 dose. The source is an adult who received the AZD1222 COVID-19 vaccine. The CDR3 reads CASSQGYAEKLFF. The CDR3 bases are TGTGCCAGCTCACAGGGGTACGCAGAAAAACTGTTTTTT.